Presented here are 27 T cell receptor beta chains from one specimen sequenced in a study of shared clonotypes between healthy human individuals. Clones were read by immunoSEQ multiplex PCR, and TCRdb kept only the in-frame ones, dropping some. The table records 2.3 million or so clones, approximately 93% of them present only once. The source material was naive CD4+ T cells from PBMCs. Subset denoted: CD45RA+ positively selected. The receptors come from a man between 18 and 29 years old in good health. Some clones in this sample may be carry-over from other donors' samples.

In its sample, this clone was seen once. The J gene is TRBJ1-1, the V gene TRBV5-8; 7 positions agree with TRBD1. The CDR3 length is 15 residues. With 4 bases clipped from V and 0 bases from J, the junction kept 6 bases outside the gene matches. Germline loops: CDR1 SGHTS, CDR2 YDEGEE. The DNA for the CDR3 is TGTGCCAGCAGCCCGAGACAGGGCATGAACACTGAAGCTTTCTTT. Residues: CASSPRQGMNTEAFF.

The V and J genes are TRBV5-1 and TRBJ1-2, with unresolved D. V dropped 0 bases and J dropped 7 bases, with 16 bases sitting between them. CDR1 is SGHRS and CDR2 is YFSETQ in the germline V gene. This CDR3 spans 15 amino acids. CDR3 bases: TGCGCCAGCAGCTTGGGAGCGGGGTCTGAGGGTGGCTACACCTTC. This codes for CASSLGAGSEGGYTF.

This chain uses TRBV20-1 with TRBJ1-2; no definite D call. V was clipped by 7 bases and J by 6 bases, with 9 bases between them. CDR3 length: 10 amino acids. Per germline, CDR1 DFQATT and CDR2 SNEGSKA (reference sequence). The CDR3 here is CSVDGDGYTF. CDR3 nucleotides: TGCAGTGTCGACGGGGATGGCTACACCTTC.

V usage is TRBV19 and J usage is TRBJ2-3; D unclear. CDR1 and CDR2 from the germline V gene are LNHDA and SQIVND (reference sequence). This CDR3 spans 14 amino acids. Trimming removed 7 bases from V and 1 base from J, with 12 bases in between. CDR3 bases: TGTGCCAGTAAGGTTGAGTGGGGCACAGATACGCAGTATTTT. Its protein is CASKVEWGTDTQYF.

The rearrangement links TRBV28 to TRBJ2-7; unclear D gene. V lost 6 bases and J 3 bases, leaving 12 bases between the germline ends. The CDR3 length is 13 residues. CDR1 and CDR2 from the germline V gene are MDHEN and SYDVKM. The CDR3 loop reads CASSARQLYEQYF. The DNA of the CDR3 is TGTGCCAGCAGCGCCAGGCAGCTCTACGAGCAGTACTTC. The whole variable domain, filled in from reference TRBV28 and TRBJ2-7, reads DVKVTQSSRYLVKRTGEKVFLECVQDMDHENMFWYRQDPGLGLRLIYFSYDVKMKEKGDIPEGYSVSREKKERFSLILESASTNQTSMYLCASSARQLYEQYFGPGTRLTVT.

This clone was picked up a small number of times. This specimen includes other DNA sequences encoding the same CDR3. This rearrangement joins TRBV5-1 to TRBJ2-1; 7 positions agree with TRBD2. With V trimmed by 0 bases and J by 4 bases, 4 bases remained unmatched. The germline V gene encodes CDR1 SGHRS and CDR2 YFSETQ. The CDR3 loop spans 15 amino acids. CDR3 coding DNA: TGCGCCAGCAGCTTGGGGGCTAGCGGATACAATGAGCAGTTCTTC. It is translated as CASSLGASGYNEQFF.

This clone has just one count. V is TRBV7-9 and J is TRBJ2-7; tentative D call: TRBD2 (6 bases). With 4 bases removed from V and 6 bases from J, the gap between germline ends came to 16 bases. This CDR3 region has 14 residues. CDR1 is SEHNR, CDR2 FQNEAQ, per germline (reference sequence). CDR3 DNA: TGTGCCAGCAGCTCCACCGGGGACTTCCGCGAGCAGTACTTC. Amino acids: CASSSTGDFREQYF.

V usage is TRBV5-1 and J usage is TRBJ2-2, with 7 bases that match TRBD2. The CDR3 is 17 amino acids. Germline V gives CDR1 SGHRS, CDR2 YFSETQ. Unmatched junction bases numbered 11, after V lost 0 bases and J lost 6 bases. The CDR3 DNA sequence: TGCGCCAGCAGCTTGGTAGTGGCTAGCGGCGTCCCCGGGGAGCTGTTTTTT. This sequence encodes CASSLVVASGVPGELFF.

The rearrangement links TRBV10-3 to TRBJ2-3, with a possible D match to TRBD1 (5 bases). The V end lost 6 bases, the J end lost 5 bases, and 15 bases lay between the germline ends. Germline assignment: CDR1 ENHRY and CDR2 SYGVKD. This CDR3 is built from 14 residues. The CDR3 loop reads CAIRGRTQGDTQYF. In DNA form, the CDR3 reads TGTGCCATCAGGGGTCGGACGCAGGGAGATACGCAGTATTTT.

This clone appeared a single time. Written as DNA, the CDR3 is TGTGCCAGCAGTTTTCGAACCGGGACAGGTGGCGTTCAAGCTTTCTTT. Translation: CASSFRTGTGGVQAFF. The chain employs TRBV27 and TRBJ1-1; TRBD1 matches at 8 bases. The CDR3 consists of 16 residues. Germline V gives CDR1 MNHEY, CDR2 SMNVEV (reference sequence). Trimming took 3 bases from V and 9 from J; bases not matched to a gene: 15.

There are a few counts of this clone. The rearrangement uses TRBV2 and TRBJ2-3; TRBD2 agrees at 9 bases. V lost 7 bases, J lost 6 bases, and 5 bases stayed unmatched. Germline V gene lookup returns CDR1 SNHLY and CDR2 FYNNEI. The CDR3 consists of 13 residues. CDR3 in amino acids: CASITREGDTQYF. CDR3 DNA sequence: TGTGCCAGCATTACGCGGGAGGGTGATACGCAGTATTTT.

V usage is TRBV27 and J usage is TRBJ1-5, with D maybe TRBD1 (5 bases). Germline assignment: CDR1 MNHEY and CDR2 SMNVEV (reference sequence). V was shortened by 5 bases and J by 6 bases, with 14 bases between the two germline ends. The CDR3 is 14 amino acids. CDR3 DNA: TGTGCCAGCAGTCTCACTCAGGGAGGTCAGCCCCAGCATTTT. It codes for CASSLTQGGQPQHF.

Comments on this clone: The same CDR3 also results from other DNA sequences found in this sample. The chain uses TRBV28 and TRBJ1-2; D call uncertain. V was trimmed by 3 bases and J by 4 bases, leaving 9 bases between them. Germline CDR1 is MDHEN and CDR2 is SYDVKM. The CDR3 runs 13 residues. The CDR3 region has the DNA TGTGCCAGCAGTTTGACTTCCCCCTATGGCTACACCTTC. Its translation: CASSLTSPYGYTF.

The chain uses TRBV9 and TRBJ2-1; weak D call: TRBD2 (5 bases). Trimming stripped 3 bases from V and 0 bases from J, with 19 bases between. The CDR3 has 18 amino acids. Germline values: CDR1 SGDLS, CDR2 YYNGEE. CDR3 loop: CASSGGPEGRSSYNEQFF. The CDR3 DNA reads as TGTGCCAGCAGCGGAGGCCCCGAGGGCCGGAGCTCCTACAATGAGCAGTTCTTC.

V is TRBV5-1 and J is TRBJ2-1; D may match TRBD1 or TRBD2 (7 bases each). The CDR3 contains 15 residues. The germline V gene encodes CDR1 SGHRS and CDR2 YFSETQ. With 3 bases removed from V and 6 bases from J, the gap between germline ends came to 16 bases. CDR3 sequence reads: CASSSSGTAGNEQFF. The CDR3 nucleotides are TGCGCCAGCAGCTCCAGCGGGACAGCAGGCAATGAGCAGTTCTTC.

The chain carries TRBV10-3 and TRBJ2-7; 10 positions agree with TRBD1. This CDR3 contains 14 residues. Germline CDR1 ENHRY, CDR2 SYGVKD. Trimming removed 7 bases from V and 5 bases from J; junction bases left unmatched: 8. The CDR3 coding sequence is TGTGCCATCACTAGGGGGACAGGGGTGGACGAGCAGTACTTC. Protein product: CAITRGTGVDEQYF.

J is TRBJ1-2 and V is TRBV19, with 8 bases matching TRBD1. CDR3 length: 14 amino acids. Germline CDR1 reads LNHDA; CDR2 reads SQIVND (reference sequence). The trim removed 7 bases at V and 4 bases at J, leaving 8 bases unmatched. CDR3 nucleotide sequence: TGTGCCAGTACCTCACAGGGGGTAGGCTATGGCTACACCTTC. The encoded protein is CASTSQGVGYGYTF. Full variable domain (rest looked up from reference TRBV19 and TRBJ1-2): DGGITQSPKYLFRKEGQNVTLSCEQNLNHDAMYWYRQDPGQGLRLIYYSQIVNDFQKGDIAEGYSVSREKKESFPLTVTSAQKNPTAFYLCASTSQGVGYGYTFGSGTRLTVV.

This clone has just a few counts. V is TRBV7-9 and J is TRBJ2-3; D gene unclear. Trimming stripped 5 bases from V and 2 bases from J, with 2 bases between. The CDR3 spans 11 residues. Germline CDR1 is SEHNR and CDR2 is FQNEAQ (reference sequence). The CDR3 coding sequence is TGTGCCAGCAGCGTCACAGATACGCAGTATTTT. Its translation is CASSVTDTQYF. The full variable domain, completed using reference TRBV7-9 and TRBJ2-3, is DTGVSQNPRHKITKRGQNVTFRCDPISEHNRLYWYRQTLGQGPEFLTYFQNEAQLEKSRLLSDRFSAERPKGSFSTLEIQRTEQGDSAMYLCASSVTDTQYFGPGTRLTVL.

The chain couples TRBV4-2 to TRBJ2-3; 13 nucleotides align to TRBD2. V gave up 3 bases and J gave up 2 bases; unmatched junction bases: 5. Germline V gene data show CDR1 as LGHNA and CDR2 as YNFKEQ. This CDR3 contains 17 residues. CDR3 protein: CASSQRLAGGPTDTQYF. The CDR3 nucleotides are TGTGCCAGCAGCCAGAGACTAGCGGGAGGCCCCACAGATACGCAGTATTTT.

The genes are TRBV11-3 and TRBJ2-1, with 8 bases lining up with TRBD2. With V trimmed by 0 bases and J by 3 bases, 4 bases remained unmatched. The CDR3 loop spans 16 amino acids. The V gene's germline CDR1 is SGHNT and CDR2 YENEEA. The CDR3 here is CASSLEAGGLYNEQFF. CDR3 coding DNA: TGTGCCAGCAGCTTAGAGGCGGGAGGCCTCTACAATGAGCAGTTCTTC.

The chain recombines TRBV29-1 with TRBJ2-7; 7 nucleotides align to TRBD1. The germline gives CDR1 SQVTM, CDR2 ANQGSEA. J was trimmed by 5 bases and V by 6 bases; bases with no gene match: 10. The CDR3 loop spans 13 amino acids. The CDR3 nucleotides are TGCAGCGTAAGGACAGGAGCCCGGAACGAGCAGTACTTC. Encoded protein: CSVRTGARNEQYF.

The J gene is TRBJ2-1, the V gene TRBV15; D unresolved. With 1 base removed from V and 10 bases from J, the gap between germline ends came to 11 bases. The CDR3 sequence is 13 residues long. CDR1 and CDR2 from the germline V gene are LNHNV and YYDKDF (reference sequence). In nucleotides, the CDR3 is TGTGCCACCAGCAGAGCCCCCCCGGAGGAGCAGTTCTTC. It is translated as CATSRAPPEEQFF.

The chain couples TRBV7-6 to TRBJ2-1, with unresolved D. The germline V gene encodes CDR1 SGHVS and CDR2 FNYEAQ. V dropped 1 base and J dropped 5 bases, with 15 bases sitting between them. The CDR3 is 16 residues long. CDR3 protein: CASSLGGLPLHNEQFF. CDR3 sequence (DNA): TGTGCCAGCAGCTTAGGTGGCCTCCCTCTGCACAATGAGCAGTTCTTC.

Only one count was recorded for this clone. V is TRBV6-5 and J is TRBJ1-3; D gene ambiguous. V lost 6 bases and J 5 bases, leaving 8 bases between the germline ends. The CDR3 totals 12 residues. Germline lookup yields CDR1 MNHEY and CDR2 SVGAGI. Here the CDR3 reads CASSSSRNTIYF. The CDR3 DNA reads TGTGCCAGCAGCTCATCCCGAAACACCATATATTTT.

CDR3 nucleotide sequence: TGTGCCAGCAGCTCACTCCTAGCGGGCCGAGGCACCGGGGAGCTGTTTTTT. This codes for CASSSLLAGRGTGELFF. V gene TRBV7-2 combines with J gene TRBJ2-2; 8 bases map to TRBD2. Germline V lookup: CDR1 SGHTA, CDR2 FQGNSA. Trimming removed 4 bases from V and 4 bases from J; junction bases left unmatched: 11. The CDR3 extends over 17 amino acids.

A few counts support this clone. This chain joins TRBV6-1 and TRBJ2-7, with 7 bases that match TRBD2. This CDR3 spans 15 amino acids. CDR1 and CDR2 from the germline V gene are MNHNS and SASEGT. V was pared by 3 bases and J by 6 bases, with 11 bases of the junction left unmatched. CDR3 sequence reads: CASSDGLGITSEQYF. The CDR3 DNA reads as TGTGCCAGCAGTGACGGACTAGGAATCACGAGCGAGCAGTACTTC.

The CDR3 is CASSSYSGRAGTGELFF. The CDR3 DNA reads TGCGCCAGCAGCTCATATAGCGGGAGGGCCGGAACCGGGGAGCTGTTTTTT. This chain joins TRBV5-1 and TRBJ2-2; 11 bases align to TRBD2. CDR3 length: 17 residues. V dropped 3 bases and J dropped 5; count of bases not matched to a gene: 9. Germline assignment: CDR1 SGHRS and CDR2 YFSETQ.